This T cell receptor beta chain was documented in a study of T cell responses to AZD1222 COVID-19 vaccine. Overall study findings and caveats: Donors in the cohort were predominantly white British and more often female, and clonal diversity was possibly underestimated.

The protocol was immunoSEQ multiplex PCR, while the TCRdb copy is restricted to in-frame clones and leaves out a portion. The data show 150,000 to 200,000 clones, with roughly nine tenths seen just once and roughly 0.98% held by the top ten. J lost 5 bases, V lost 2 bases, and 9 bases had no gene match. This CDR3 spans 15 amino acids. CDR1 and CDR2 from the germline V gene are SGHNT and YYREEE (reference sequence). About this clone itself: Antigen: not known.

This specimen consisted of peripheral blood, obtained 28 days after the second AZD1222 dose. The chain is built from TRBV5-4 and TRBJ2-5, with TRBD2 matching 7 bases. This receptor was taken from an adult who received the AZD1222 COVID-19 vaccine. CDR3 coding DNA: TGTGCCAGCAGCTTACCGGGACTAAAGTCGGAGACCCAGTACTTC. It specifies CASSLPGLKSETQYF.